The 16 T cell receptor beta chains below come from one sample, sequenced in a study of regulatory T cells in long-lasting Graves disease. For TCR beta, libraries came from iRepertoire HTBI primers and Arm-PCR of CDR3 regions. TCRdb recomputed calls from the multiplex PCR reads with MiXCR, one row per CDR3 protein. The sample holds around 250,000 distinct CDR3 sequences, 15% to 20% seen once. This sample's time point: newly diagnosed GD, antithyroid drugs for less than 3 months. PBMC-derived RNA was used for the TCR library. This sample also appeared in a second study, on T cells in Graves' hyperthyroidism and ophthalmopathy.

The material sequenced was peripheral blood mononuclear cells (PBMCs), taken at new diagnosis, from a patient treated with antithyroid drugs. These receptors were obtained from a woman in her twenties or thirties with Graves disease.

This clonotype was picked up many times. The chain employs TRBV2 and TRBJ2-3; D may be TRBD1 (6 bases). This CDR3 region has 14 residues. Trimming stripped 9 bases from V and 1 base from J, with 14 bases between. Looked up from germline, CDR1 is SNHLY and CDR2 is FYNNEI. In DNA form, the CDR3 reads TGTGCCAGTAAACAGGGTTCAGGCACAGATACGCAGTATTTT. It specifies CASKQGSGTDTQYF.

V gene TRBV7-2 combines with J gene TRBJ2-5, with 9 bases matching TRBD2. Trimming took 4 bases from V and 14 from J; bases not matched to a gene: 8. The CDR3 loop spans 12 amino acids. Germline CDR1 is SGHTA and CDR2 is FQGNSA. CDR3 residues: CASSYPTSGSYF. The CDR3 region has the DNA TGTGCCAGCAGCTATCCGACTAGCGGTTCATACTTC.

This clonotype was counted at least ten times. The CDR3 bases are TGTGCCAGCAGTGATTGGCTCATGAGCACAGATACGCAGTATTTT. Translated, it gives CASSDWLMSTDTQYF. The V gene is TRBV6-4, the J gene TRBJ2-3; D remains unclear. CDR3 size: 15 residues. The ends were cut back, 3 bases at V and 0 bases at J, with 10 bases in the middle. Germline V gene data show CDR1 as MRHNA and CDR2 as SNTAGT.

This sequence joins TRBV29-1 and TRBJ1-4; D uncertain. Germline values: CDR1 SQVTM, CDR2 ANQGSEA. The CDR3 is 12 amino acids. V was trimmed by 4 bases and J by 5 bases, leaving 8 bases between them. CDR3 sequence (DNA): TGCAGCGTTGCGGGGTTGAATGAAAAACTGTTTTTT. This codes for CSVAGLNEKLFF.

This clonotype came up many times. The genes are TRBV18 and TRBJ2-7; possibly TRBD1 for D (6 bases). CDR3 length equals 14 residues. The germline V gene has CDR1 KGHSH and CDR2 LQKENI. V lost 2 bases and J lost 6, with 14 bases in between. CDR3 residues: CASSPGTQGSEQYF. CDR3 bases: TGTGCCAGCTCACCAGGGACACAGGGATCCGAGCAGTACTTC.

This clonotype was seen at least ten times. The chain couples TRBV7-2 to TRBJ2-7; D possibly corresponds to TRBD1 (5 bases). This CDR3 contains 15 residues. Germline CDR1 and CDR2: SGHTA and FQGNSA. Trimming cost V 8 bases and J 0 bases, with 17 bases left between them. The CDR3 spells CASAAGAGLSYEQYF. The CDR3 bases are TGTGCCAGCGCTGCCGGCGCAGGGCTCTCCTACGAGCAGTACTTC.

Ten or more counts support this clonotype. V usage is TRBV5-1 and J usage is TRBJ1-2, with TRBD1 as a possible D gene (5 bases). CDR3 length: 16 residues. V was shortened by 3 bases and J by 0 bases, with 15 bases between the two germline ends. Per the germline V gene, CDR1 is SGHRS and CDR2 is YFSETQ. The CDR3, as DNA: TGCGCCAGCAGCTACTCCGGGGACCAAGCTAACTATGGCTACACCTTC. Translation: CASSYSGDQANYGYTF.

This clonotype was picked up many times. The chain combines TRBV2 with TRBJ2-5; 11 bases fit TRBD2. V gave up 6 bases and J gave up 2 bases; unmatched junction bases: 2. Germline CDR1 is SNHLY and CDR2 is FYNNEI. The CDR3 runs to 14 residues. The CDR3 loop is CASRASGGQETQYF. For the CDR3, the DNA is TGTGCCAGCAGAGCTAGCGGGGGGCAAGAGACCCAGTACTTC.

This clonotype was found many times. V usage is TRBV7-9 and J usage is TRBJ1-1, with D uncertain. Per the germline V gene, CDR1 is SEHNR and CDR2 is FQNEAQ (reference sequence). The V and J ends lost 2 bases and 5 bases respectively, with 9 bases between them. The CDR3 has 13 residues. CDR3 nucleotides: TGTGCCAGCAGCTTATTTTTAGGGACTGAAGCTTTCTTT. Translating it yields CASSLFLGTEAFF.

This clonotype has ten or more counts. The chain recombines TRBV5-6 with TRBJ2-2; 8 bases line up with TRBD1. Germline CDR1 SGHDT, CDR2 YYEEEE. The CDR3 totals 14 residues. With V trimmed by 4 bases and J by 6 bases, 5 bases remained unmatched. The CDR3 nucleotides read TGTGCCAGCAGCGAACAGGGGGAACCCGGGGAGCTGTTTTTT. As protein: CASSEQGEPGELFF.

This clonotype was observed a few times. This sequence may be a read error, since a much larger clone differs from it by one base. The chain carries TRBV7-9 and TRBJ2-1, with 12 bases matching TRBD2. The CDR3 runs 14 residues. The germline gives CDR1 SEHNR, CDR2 FQNEAQ (reference sequence). DNA of the CDR3: TGTGCCAGCAGCTTCCCTAGCGGGGGGGCCGAGCAGCTCTTC. Protein sequence: CASSFPSGGAEQLF.

This clonotype was counted ten times or more. V and J are TRBV20-1 and TRBJ1-2; D perhaps matches TRBD1 (5 bases). The CDR3 spans 12 residues. Germline CDR1 and CDR2: DFQATT and SNEGSKA (reference sequence). Trimming removed 0 bases from V and 6 bases from J, with 8 bases in between. The CDR3 bases are TGCAGTGCTAGAGAGGCGGGGGATGGCTACACCTTC. Translated, it gives CSAREAGDGYTF.

This clonotype appeared many times. The chain employs TRBV24-1 and TRBJ2-1; TRBD1 aligns across 7 bases. V gave up 4 bases and J gave up 6 bases; unmatched junction bases: 5. This CDR3 comprises 14 residues. Per the germline V gene, CDR1 is KGHDR and CDR2 is SFDVKD. The CDR3, as DNA: TGTGCCACCAGTGACCCGGGACAGCCCAATGAGCAGTTCTTC. Residues: CATSDPGQPNEQFF.

The chain employs TRBV6-1 and TRBJ1-1, with D perhaps matching TRBD1 (5 bases). This CDR3 comprises 18 residues. V was cut by 5 bases and J by 2 bases, with 24 bases left in between. The germline V gene encodes CDR1 MNHNS and CDR2 SASEGT. CDR3 sequence: CASSRIRPGLKSNTEAFF. The CDR3 region has the DNA TGTGCCAGCAGTCGAATCCGGCCGGGACTCAAATCCAACACTGAAGCTTTCTTT.

This clonotype occurred many times. The chain couples TRBV28 to TRBJ2-3, with 10 bases aligning to TRBD2. Trimming at V came to 4 bases and at J to 1 base, leaving 14 bases not matched to a gene. Germline values: CDR1 MDHEN, CDR2 SYDVKM. This CDR3 has 19 residues. The CDR3 region has the DNA TGTGCCAGCAGTTCGGGGTCGCTTAAGCGGGGGGGCCGCACAGATACGCAGTATTTT. This translates into CASSSGSLKRGGRTDTQYF. The variable domain in full, completed from reference TRBV28 and TRBJ2-3, reads DVKVTQSSRYLVKRTGEKVFLECVQDMDHENMFWYRQDPGLGLRLIYFSYDVKMKEKGDIPEGYSVSREKKERFSLILESASTNQTSMYLCASSSGSLKRGGRTDTQYFGPGTRLTVL.

On this clonotype: With a much larger clone just one base away, this may be a read error. This chain connects TRBV4-1 to TRBJ1-5; D gene uncertain. Germline values: CDR1 MGHRA, CDR2 YSYEKL. This CDR3 has 15 residues. Trimming cost V 0 bases and J 7 bases, with 13 bases left between them. The CDR3 sequence is CASSQDGRGHQPQHF. As DNA, the CDR3 is TGCGCCAGCAGCCAAGACGGGCGAGGGCACCAGCCCCAGCATTTT.